One and the same sample provided the 23 T cell receptor beta chains below, sequenced in a study of T cells in women clearing cervical HPV infection. Profiled with immunoSEQ multiplex PCR; TCRdb holds only in-frame clones, not every one. This listing includes 30,000 to 45,000 clones. Sequenced material: blood buffy coat. These receptors were obtained from a woman aged 18-69 years with a cervical HPV16 infection that either progressed to CIN3+ or cleared (not recorded which).

For this clone: The read terminates 3 residues before the CDR3 end, so the remaining end is supplied by the germline J gene. The chain has TRBV11-1 and TRBJ2-5; 8 positions match TRBD1. Trimming took 5 bases from V and 6 from J; bases not matched to a gene: 11. This CDR3 spans 15 amino acids. Looked up from germline, CDR1 is SGHAT and CDR2 is FQDESV (reference sequence). The CDR3: CASSPGQGTLKTQYF. The CDR3 DNA, read in part, is TGTGCCAGCAGCCCCGGACAGGGTACCTTGAAGACC.

Concerning this clone itself: The CDR3 end falls 3 residues outside the read, so it is completed with the germline J gene. The chain has TRBV2 and TRBJ2-3, with 8 bases lining up with TRBD2. CDR1 and CDR2 (germline): SNHLY, FYNNEI. The trim removed 8 bases at V and 2 bases at J, leaving 9 bases unmatched. The CDR3 runs 15 residues. CDR3 sequence reads: CASSTGTRSTDTQYF. The covered CDR3 bases are TGTGCCAGCTCAACCGGGACTAGATCCACAGATACG.

Note on this clone: The observed sequence ends 3 residues before the CDR3 terminus, with the missing tail filled in from the germline J gene. This sequence joins TRBV7-2 and TRBJ1-5, with 7 bases aligning to TRBD1. CDR1 and CDR2 from the germline V gene are SGHTA and FQGNSA. This CDR3 has 15 residues. J was trimmed by 3 bases and V by 5 bases; bases with no gene match: 7. CDR3 DNA, as far as it was read: TGTGCCAGCAGCCCCAACAGGGGAAACAATCAGCCC. This sequence encodes CASSPNRGNNQP. The full CDR3 reads CASSPNRGNNQPQHF. The full variable domain, its missing parts supplied by reference TRBV7-2 and TRBJ1-5, is GAGVSQSPSNKVTEKGKDVELRCDPISGHTALYWYRQSLGQGLEFLIYFQGNSAPDKSGLPSDRFSAERTGGSVSTLTIQRTQQEDSAVYLCASSPNRGNNQPQHFGDGTRLSIL.

As to this clone: One junction end disagrees with the germline gene, perhaps due to a read error. The read comes to an end 3 residues before the CDR3 does, leaving the germline J gene to fill in the end. This specimen includes other DNA sequences encoding the same CDR3. The chain is built from TRBV4-2 and TRBJ2-1, with 11 positions matching TRBD2. This CDR3 has 15 residues. CDR1 LGHNA and CDR2 YNFKEQ come from the germline V gene. The DNA read from the CDR3 is TGCGCCAGCAGCCAGACTAGCGGGGCCTACAATGAG. Its translation: CASSQTSGAYNE. The whole CDR3 sequence reads CASSQTSGAYNEQFF.

The CDR3 bases that were read are TGCAGTGCTAGGATTAGAGGAACTAGCGGGATCCAAGAGACC. Its protein product is CSARIRGTSGIQET. The CDR3 in full is CSARIRGTSGIQETQYF. J is TRBJ2-5 and V is TRBV20-1, with 10 nucleotides matching TRBD2. The DNA ends 3 residues before the CDR3 does, and the rest of the CDR3 is filled in from the germline J gene. The germline V gene encodes CDR1 DFQATT and CDR2 SNEGSKA (reference sequence). After removal of 3 bases from V and 1 base from J, the junction contained 11 bases not matched to a gene. The CDR3 loop spans 17 amino acids.

The covered CDR3 bases are TGCAGCGTTGAATATCAACAGGGCTTCGTGGACTATGGC. This gives the protein CSVEYQQGFVDYG. The entire CDR3 reads CSVEYQQGFVDYGYTF. This chain joins TRBV29-1 and TRBJ1-2; possibly TRBD1 for D (6 bases). The read terminates 3 residues ahead of where the CDR3 ends, so the germline J gene completes it. CDR1 and CDR2 from the germline V gene are SQVTM and ANQGSEA. V was pared by 2 bases and J by 3 bases, with 19 bases between. The CDR3 length is 16 residues. Full variable domain (outside the CDR3, taken from reference TRBV29-1 and TRBJ1-2): SAVISQKPSRDICQRGTSLTIQCQVDSQVTMMFWYRQQPGQSLTLIATANQGSEATYESGFVIDKFPISRPNLTFSTLTVSNMSPEDSSIYLCSVEYQQGFVDYGYTFGSGTRLTVV.

The sequenced part of the CDR3 DNA is TGTGCCAGCAGGGGAGGGACAGCGCTTAACTATGGC. This codes for CASRGGTALNYG. The whole CDR3 reads CASRGGTALNYGYTF. The V call is TRBV2, the J call TRBJ1-2; 7 bases are a match to TRBD1. Read coverage stops 3 residues before the CDR3 terminus; the germline J gene supplies the remainder. The germline gives CDR1 SNHLY, CDR2 FYNNEI. Trimming at V came to 6 bases and at J to 1 base, leaving 8 bases not matched to a gene. The CDR3 contains 15 residues.

In the case of this clone: The sequenced fragment ends 3 residues before the CDR3 boundary, so the rest is inferred from the germline J gene. The rearrangement links TRBV18 to TRBJ2-1; D not certain. V shed 3 bases and J shed 7 bases, with 13 bases lying between them. There are 14 residues in the CDR3. Germline-derived CDR1 and CDR2 are KGHSH and LQKENI. The CDR3 is CASSPGEGLNEQFF. The sequenced CDR3 bases are TGTGCCAGCTCACCCGGAGAAGGGTTAAATGAG.

A word on this clone: The read terminates 3 residues ahead of where the CDR3 ends, so the germline J gene completes it. J is TRBJ2-7 and V is TRBV18; 9 nucleotides line up with TRBD1. Germline CDR1 is KGHSH and CDR2 is LQKENI. This CDR3 is built from 16 residues. Losses at the gene ends were 3 bases for V and 5 bases for J; bases not matched to a gene: 11. CDR3 amino acids: CASSPTKGTGRNEQYF. The sequenced part of the CDR3 DNA is TGTGCCAGCTCACCGACGAAAGGGACAGGGAGGAACGAG.

Concerning this clone itself: The read comes to an end 3 residues before the CDR3 does, leaving the germline J gene to fill in the end. The V and J genes are TRBV10-3 and TRBJ1-2; tentatively, D is TRBD1 (6 bases). V lost 4 bases to trimming and J lost 2 bases, with 11 bases between them. CDR1 and CDR2 from the germline V gene are ENHRY and SYGVKD. This CDR3 is 14 amino acids long. Partial CDR3 DNA: TGTGCCATCAGTGGGCGACAGGAGAACTATGGC. This codes for CAISGRQENYG. The whole CDR3 region reads CAISGRQENYGYTF.

With regard to this clone: The CDR3 end is not reached by the read, which stops 3 residues before it; the germline J gene fills it in. The chain employs TRBV11-2 and TRBJ2-7; D possibly corresponds to TRBD2 (5 bases). The CDR3 contains 12 residues. CDR1 SGHAT and CDR2 FQNNGV come from the germline V gene. The germline V and J ends were trimmed by 3 bases and 3 bases, with 6 bases remaining between them. CDR3 residues: CASSFEGYEQYF. The DNA read from the CDR3 is TGTGCCAGCAGCTTCGAGGGCTACGAG.

Remarks on this clone: The CDR3 extends 3 residues past the end of the read, so its final part is completed from the germline J gene. The chain employs TRBV14 and TRBJ2-7; D gene ambiguous. This CDR3 is built from 13 residues. The V gene lost 0 bases and the J gene lost 6 bases, with 9 bases spanning the gap. Germline loops: CDR1 SGHDN, CDR2 FVKESK. The CDR3 sequence: CASSQDGSLEQYF. Partial CDR3 DNA: TGTGCCAGCAGCCAAGATGGCAGTCTCGAG. Full variable domain (missing parts from reference TRBV14 and TRBJ2-7): EAGVTQFPSHSVIEKGQTVTLRCDPISGHDNLYWYRRVMGKEIKFLLHFVKESKQDESGMPNNRFLAERTGGTYSTLKVQPAELEDSGVYFCASSQDGSLEQYFGPGTRLTVT.

The CDR3 DNA, read in part, is TGTGCCAGTAGTACCCCAGGCACCGGGGAG. It is translated as CASSTPGTGE. The entire CDR3 protein is CASSTPGTGELFF. The chain is built from TRBV19 and TRBJ2-2; D is undetermined. The CDR3 is cut off 3 residues early in the read; its end comes from the germline J gene. This CDR3 region has 13 residues. In germline, CDR1 is LNHDA, CDR2 SQIVND (reference sequence). V was clipped by 4 bases and J by 4 bases, with 7 bases between them.

As to this clone: One junction end does not reproduce the germline sequence, and a read error may be involved. The CDR3 goes on 3 residues after the read ends, and that part is filled in from the germline J gene. The gene calls are TRBV6-1 and TRBJ1-4; a possible D gene is TRBD1 (5 bases). The CDR3 consists of 11 residues. CDR1 and CDR2 from the germline V gene are MNHNS and SASEGT. CDR3 DNA (partial): TGTGCCAGCAGCGAAGAAAGGGGA. It codes for CASSEERG. In full, the CDR3 is CASSEERGLFF.

In regard to this clone: The CDR3 end is not reached by the read, which stops 3 residues before it; the germline J gene fills it in. The chain couples TRBV2 to TRBJ2-3; 9 nucleotides align to TRBD2. CDR1 is SNHLY and CDR2 is FYNNEI in the germline V gene. The CDR3 has 14 amino acids. V was clipped by 4 bases and J by 4 bases; unmatched bases: 3. CDR3 sequence: CASSARGGADTQYF. The CDR3 bases that were read are TGTGCCAGCAGTGCCCGCGGGGGGGCAGATACG.

Of note for this clone: The sequence runs out 3 residues before the end of the CDR3; the remainder is reconstructed from the germline J gene. The gene calls are TRBV5-6 and TRBJ2-7; 9 bases match TRBD1. Germline assignment: CDR1 SGHDT and CDR2 YYEEEE. V was pared by 5 bases and J by 2 bases, with 8 bases of the junction left unmatched. The CDR3 is made up of 15 amino acids. The CDR3 is CASSTGTGIPYEQYF. The CDR3 bases that were read are TGTGCCAGCAGTACCGGGACAGGGATCCCCTACGAG.

Comment on this clone: The CDR3 end falls 3 residues outside the read, so it is completed with the germline J gene. V usage is TRBV7-3 and J usage is TRBJ2-1; maybe TRBD2 (5 bases). Trimming took 1 base from V and 8 from J, leaving 15 bases between them. From germline, CDR1 is SGHTA and CDR2 FQGTGA. The CDR3 is 15 residues long. CDR3 loop: CASSLSLTGWDEQFF. The CDR3 bases that were read are TGTGCCAGCAGCTTAAGTCTGACGGGGTGGGATGAG.

Note on this clone: The CDR3 end lies 3 residues beyond the end of the read and is filled in from the germline J gene. J is TRBJ2-1 and V is TRBV19, with D possibly TRBD2 on 5 matching bases. Germline lookup yields CDR1 LNHDA and CDR2 SQIVND (reference sequence). Trimming took off 9 bases at V and 2 bases at J, with 17 bases between the two ends. This CDR3 is built from 15 residues. CDR3 bases read: TGTGCCAGCAATATTCGCGGGTTAGCCTACAATGAG. Protein sequence: CASNIRGLAYNE. The full-length CDR3 reads as CASNIRGLAYNEQFF.

Turning to this clone: Read data end 3 residues before the CDR3 end; the end is taken from the germline J gene. The chain joins TRBV7-9 to TRBJ2-5; TRBD1 might be the D (6 bases). This CDR3 contains 13 residues. Deletions cut 8 bases from V and 5 bases from J, with 15 bases between. Germline CDR1 SEHNR, CDR2 FQNEAQ (reference sequence). The chain's CDR3 is CASGDRLGETQYF. The sequenced CDR3 bases are TGTGCCAGCGGAGACAGGCTAGGTGAGACC.

Regarding this clone: The DNA ends 3 residues before the CDR3 does, and the rest of the CDR3 is filled in from the germline J gene. This chain joins TRBV7-9 and TRBJ1-2; no definite D call. The CDR3 has 12 residues. CDR1 and CDR2 from the germline V gene are SEHNR and FQNEAQ (reference sequence). The sequenced CDR3 bases are TGTGCCAGCAGCTTCTCCTCCTACGAC. It yields the protein CASSFSSYD. The CDR3 in its entirety is CASSFSSYDYTF.

With respect to this clone: Read sequence stops 3 residues before the CDR3 end, and the germline J gene provides the missing end. The chain employs TRBV5-1 and TRBJ2-3; D may be TRBD2 (6 bases). The CDR3 runs to 15 residues. Trimming left V 3 bases short and J 3 bases short, with 14 bases between. Germline-derived CDR1 and CDR2 are SGHRS and YFSETQ. CDR3 DNA (partial): TGCGCCAGCAGCTCCGGGGGAGTCGCGACAGATACG. This encodes CASSSGGVATDT. The whole CDR3 reads CASSSGGVATDTQYF.

Concerning this clone: The CDR3 end falls 3 residues outside the read, so it is completed with the germline J gene. V gene TRBV5-1 combines with J gene TRBJ2-5; possible D gene TRBD1, 5 bases. Germline lookup yields CDR1 SGHRS and CDR2 YFSETQ. This CDR3 region has 13 residues. V lost 3 bases and J 4 bases, leaving 10 bases between the germline ends. Incomplete CDR3 DNA: TGCGCCAGCAGCTCTACAGGTGGAGAGACC. It encodes CASSSTGGET. The complete CDR3 sequence is CASSSTGGETQYF.

A remark on this clone: The read ends 3 residues before the CDR3 terminus; that terminus is restored from the germline J gene. The gene calls are TRBV5-1 and TRBJ2-1; D ambiguous. This CDR3 spans 13 amino acids. V was trimmed by 4 bases and J by 4 bases, leaving 9 bases between them. Looked up from germline, CDR1 is SGHRS and CDR2 is YFSETQ. CDR3 sequence: CASSNLPYNEQFF. The sequenced part of the CDR3 DNA is TGCGCCAGCAGCAACCTACCGTACAATGAG.